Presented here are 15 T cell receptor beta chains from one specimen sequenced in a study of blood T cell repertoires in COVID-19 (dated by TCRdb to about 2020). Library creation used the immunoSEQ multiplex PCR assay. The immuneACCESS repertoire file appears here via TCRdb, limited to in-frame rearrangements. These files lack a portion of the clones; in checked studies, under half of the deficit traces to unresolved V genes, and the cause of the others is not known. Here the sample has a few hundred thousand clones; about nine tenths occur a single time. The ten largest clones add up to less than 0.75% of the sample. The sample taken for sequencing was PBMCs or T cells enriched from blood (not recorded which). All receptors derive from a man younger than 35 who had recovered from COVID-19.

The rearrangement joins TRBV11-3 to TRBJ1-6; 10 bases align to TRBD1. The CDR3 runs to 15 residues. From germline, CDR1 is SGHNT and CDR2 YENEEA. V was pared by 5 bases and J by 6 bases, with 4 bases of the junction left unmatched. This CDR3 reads CASSARQGANSPLHF. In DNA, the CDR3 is TGTGCCAGCAGCGCCCGACAGGGGGCTAATTCACCCCTCCACTTT.

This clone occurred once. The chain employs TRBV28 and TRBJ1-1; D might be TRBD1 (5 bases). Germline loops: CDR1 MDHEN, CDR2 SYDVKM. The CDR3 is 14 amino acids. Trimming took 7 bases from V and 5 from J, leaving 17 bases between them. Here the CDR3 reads CASTLIRGGTEAFF. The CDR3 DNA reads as TGTGCCAGCACATTAATAAGGGGTGGAACTGAAGCTTTCTTT.

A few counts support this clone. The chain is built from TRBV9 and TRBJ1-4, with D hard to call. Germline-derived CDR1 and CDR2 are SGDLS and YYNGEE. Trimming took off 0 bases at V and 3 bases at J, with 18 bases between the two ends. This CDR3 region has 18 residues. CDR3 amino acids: CASSVDPGGWGANEKLFF. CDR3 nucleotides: TGTGCCAGCAGCGTAGACCCCGGCGGGTGGGGAGCTAATGAAAAACTGTTTTTT.

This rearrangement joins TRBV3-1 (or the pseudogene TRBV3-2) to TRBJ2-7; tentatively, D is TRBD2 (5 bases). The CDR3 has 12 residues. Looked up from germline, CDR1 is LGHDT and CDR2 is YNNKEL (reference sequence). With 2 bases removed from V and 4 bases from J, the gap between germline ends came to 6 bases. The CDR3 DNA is TGTGCCAGCAGCCAACGGGGTTACGAGCAGTACTTC. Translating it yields CASSQRGYEQYF.

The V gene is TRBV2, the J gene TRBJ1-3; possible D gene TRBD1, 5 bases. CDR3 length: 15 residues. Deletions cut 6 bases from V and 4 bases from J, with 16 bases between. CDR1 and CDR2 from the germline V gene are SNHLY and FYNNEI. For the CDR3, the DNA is TGTGCCAGCAGCGTTCGGACAACAACAGGAAACACCATATATTTT. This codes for CASSVRTTTGNTIYF.

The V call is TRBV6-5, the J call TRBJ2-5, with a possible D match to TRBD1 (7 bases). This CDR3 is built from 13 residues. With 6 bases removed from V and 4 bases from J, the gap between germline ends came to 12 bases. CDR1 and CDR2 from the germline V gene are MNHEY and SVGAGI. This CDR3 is CASRGGGRETQYF. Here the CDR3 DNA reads TGTGCCAGCAGAGGAGGGGGCCGAGAGACCCAGTACTTC.

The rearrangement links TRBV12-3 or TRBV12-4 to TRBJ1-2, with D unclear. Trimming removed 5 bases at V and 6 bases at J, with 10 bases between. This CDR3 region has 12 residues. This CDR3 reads CASSPDKHGYTF. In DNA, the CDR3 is TGTGCCAGCAGTCCCGACAAACATGGCTACACCTTC.

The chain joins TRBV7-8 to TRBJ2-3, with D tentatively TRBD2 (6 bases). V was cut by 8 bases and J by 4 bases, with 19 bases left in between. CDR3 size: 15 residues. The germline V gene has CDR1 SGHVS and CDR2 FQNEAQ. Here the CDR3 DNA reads TGTGCCAGCCGTGAGGGCCCAGGAGGGGCAGATACGCAGTATTTT. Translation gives CASREGPGGADTQYF.

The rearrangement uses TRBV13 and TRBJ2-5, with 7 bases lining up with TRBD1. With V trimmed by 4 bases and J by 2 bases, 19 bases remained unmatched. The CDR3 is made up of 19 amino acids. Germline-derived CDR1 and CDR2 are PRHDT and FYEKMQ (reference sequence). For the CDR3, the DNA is TGTGCCAGCAGCTCCGCCCATCTTACCGGGACAGAGAAACAAGAGACCCAGTACTTC. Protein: CASSSAHLTGTEKQETQYF.

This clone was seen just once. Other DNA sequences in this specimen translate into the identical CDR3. CDR3 in amino acids: CASSQGGGQPQHF. The CDR3 region has the DNA TGTGCCAGCAGCCAAGGCGGGGGCCAGCCCCAGCATTTT. The V call is TRBV3-1 (or the pseudogene TRBV3-2), the J call TRBJ1-5; D perhaps matches TRBD1 (6 bases). This CDR3 has 13 residues. Germline CDR1 is LGHDT and CDR2 is YNNKEL (reference sequence). The V end lost 1 base, the J end lost 7 bases, and 8 bases lay between the germline ends.

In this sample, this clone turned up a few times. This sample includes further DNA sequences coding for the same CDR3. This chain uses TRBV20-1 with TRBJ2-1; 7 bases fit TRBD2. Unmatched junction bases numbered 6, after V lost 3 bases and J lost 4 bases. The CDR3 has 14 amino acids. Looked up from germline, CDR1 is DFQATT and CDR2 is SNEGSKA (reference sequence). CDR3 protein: CSASRLAAYNEQFF. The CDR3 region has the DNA TGCAGTGCTAGTCGTCTAGCGGCTTACAATGAGCAGTTCTTC.

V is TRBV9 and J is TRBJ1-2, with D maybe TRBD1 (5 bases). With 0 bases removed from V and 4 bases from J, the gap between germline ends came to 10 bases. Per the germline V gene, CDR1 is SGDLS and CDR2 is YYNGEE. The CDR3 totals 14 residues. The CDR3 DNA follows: TGTGCCAGCAGCGTAGAGGCAGGGTCCTATGGCTACACCTTC. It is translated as CASSVEAGSYGYTF.

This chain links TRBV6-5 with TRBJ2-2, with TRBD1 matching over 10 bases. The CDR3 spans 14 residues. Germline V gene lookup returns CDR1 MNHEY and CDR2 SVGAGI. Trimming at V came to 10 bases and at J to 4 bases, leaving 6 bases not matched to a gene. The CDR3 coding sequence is TGTGCCACGAATGACAGGGGGCCCACCGGGGAGCTGTTTTTT. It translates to CATNDRGPTGELFF.

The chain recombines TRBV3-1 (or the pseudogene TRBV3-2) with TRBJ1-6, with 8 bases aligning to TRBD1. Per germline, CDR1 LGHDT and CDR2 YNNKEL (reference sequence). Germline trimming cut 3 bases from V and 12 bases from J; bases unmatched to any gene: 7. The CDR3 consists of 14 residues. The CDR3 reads CASSHRTGFRPLHF. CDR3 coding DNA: TGTGCCAGCAGCCATCGGACAGGGTTTCGACCCCTCCACTTT.

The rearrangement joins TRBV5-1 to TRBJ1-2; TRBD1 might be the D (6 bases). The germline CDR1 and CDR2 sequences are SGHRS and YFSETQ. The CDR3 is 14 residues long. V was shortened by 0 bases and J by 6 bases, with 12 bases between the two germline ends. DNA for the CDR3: TGCGCCAGCAGCTTGGCCGGTCAGGGGAATGGCTACACCTTC. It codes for CASSLAGQGNGYTF.